Listed here is a single T cell receptor (beta chain). This sample was taken from a study of T cell responses to AZD1222 COVID-19 vaccine. The germline V gene encodes CDR1 SGDLS and CDR2 YYNGEE. Trimming stripped 1 base from V and 4 bases from J, with 14 bases between. The CDR3 runs 15 residues. The data were produced by immunoSEQ multiplex PCR, yet TCRdb's version contains in-frame clones alone and is incomplete. The table has about 100,000 clones, about 86% seen once. The sequences come from peripheral blood, collected on day 0 of AZD1222 vaccination. J is TRBJ1-1 and V is TRBV9, with D possibly matching TRBD1 (6 bases). This TCR was sampled from an adult in good health. The CDR3 loop reads CASSVISGHGTEAFF. CDR3 bases: TGTGCCAGCAGCGTAATCTCGGGACATGGCACTGAAGCTTTCTTT.